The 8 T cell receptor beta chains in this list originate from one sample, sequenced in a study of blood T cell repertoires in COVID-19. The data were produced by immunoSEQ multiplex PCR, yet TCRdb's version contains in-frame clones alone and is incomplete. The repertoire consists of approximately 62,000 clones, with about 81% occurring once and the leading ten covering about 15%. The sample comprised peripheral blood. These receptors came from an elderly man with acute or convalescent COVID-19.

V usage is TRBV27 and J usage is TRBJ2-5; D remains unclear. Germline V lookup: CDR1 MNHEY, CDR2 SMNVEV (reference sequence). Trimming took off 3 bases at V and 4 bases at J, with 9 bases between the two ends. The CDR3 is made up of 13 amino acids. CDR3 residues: CASSLSVRETQYF. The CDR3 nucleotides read TGTGCCAGCAGTTTGAGTGTCCGAGAGACCCAGTACTTC.

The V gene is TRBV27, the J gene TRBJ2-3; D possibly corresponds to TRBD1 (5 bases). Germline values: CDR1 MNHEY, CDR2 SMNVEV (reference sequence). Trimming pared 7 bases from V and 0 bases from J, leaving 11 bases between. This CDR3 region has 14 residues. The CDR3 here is CASTARQSTDTQYF. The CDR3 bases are TGTGCCAGCACCGCCCGACAGAGCACAGATACGCAGTATTTT.

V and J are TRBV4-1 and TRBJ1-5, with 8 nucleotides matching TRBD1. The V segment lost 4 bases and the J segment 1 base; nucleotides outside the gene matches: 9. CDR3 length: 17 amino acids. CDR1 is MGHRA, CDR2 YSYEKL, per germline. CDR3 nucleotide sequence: TGCGCCAGCAGCCCTTGGACAGGGAGAATAAGCAATCAGCCCCAGCATTTT. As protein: CASSPWTGRISNQPQHF.

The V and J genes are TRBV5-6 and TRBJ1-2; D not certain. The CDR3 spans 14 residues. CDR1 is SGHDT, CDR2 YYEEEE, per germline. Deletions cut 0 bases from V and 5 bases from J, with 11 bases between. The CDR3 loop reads CASSLGDMFYGYTF. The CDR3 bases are TGTGCCAGCAGCTTGGGAGACATGTTTTATGGCTACACCTTC. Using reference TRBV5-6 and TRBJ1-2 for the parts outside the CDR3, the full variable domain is DAGVTQSPTHLIKTRGQQVTLRCSPKSGHDTVSWYQQALGQGPQFIFQYYEEEERQRGNFPDRFSGHQFPNYSSELNVNALLLGDSALYLCASSLGDMFYGYTFGSGTRLTVV.

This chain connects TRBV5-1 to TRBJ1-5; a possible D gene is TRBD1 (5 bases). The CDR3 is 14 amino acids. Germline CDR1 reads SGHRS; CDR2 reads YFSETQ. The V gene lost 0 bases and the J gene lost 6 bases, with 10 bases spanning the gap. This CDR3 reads CASSLEGIGQPQHF. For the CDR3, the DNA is TGCGCCAGCAGCTTGGAGGGGATAGGTCAGCCCCAGCATTTT.

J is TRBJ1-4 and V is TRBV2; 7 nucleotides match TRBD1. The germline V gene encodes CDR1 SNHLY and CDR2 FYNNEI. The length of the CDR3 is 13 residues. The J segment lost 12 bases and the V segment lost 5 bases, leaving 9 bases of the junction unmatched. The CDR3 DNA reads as TGTGCCAGCAGTCTTCTTCAGGGGGGAGAACTGTTTTTT. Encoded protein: CASSLLQGGELFF.

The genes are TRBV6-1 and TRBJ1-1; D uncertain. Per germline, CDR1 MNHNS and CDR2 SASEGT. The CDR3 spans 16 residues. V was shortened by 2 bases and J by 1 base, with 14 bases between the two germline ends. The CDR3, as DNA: TGTGCCAGCAGTGAATCCCTCCCGAGAAAGAACACTGAAGCTTTCTTT. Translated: CASSESLPRKNTEAFF.

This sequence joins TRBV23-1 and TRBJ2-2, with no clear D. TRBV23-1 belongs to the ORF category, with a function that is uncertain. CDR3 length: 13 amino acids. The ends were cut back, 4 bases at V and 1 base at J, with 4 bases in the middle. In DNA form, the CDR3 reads TGCGCCAGCAGTCCAGGGAACACCGGGGAGCTGTTTTTT. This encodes CASSPGNTGELFF.